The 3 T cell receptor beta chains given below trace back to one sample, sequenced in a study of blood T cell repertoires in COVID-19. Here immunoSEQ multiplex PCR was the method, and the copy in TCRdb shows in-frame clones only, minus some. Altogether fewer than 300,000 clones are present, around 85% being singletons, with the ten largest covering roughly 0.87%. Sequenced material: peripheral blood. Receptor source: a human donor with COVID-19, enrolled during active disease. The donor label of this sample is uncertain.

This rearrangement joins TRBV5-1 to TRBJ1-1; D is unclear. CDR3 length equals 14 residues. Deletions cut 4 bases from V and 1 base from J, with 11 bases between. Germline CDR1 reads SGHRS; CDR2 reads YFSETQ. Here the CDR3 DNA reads TGCGCCAGCAGCCTCCGGGTCGCGAACACTGAAGCTTTCTTT. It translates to CASSLRVANTEAFF.

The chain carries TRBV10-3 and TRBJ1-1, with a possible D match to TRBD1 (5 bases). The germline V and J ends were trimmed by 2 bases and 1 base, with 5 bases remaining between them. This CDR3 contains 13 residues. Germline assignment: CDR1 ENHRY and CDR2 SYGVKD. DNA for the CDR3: TGTGCCATCAGTGAGGGGGCGAACACTGAAGCTTTCTTT. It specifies CAISEGANTEAFF.

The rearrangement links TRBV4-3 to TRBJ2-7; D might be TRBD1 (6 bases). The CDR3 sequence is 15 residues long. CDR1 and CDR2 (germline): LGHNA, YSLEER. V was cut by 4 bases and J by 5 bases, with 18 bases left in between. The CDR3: CASSRSRGSYDEQYF. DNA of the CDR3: TGCGCCAGCAGCCGATCCAGGGGTTCCTACGACGAGCAGTACTTC.